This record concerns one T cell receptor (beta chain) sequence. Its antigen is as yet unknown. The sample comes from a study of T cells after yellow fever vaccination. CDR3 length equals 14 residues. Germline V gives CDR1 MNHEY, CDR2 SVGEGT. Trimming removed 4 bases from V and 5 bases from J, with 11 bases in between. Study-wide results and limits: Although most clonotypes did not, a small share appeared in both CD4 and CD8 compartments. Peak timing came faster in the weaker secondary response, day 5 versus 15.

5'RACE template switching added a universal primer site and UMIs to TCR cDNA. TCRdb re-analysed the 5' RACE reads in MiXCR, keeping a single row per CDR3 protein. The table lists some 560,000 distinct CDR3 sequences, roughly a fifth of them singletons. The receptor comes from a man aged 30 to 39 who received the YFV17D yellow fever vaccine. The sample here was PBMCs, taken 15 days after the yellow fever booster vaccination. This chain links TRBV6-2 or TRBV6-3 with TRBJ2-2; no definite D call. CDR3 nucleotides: TGTGCCAGCAGTTCCGGGTCATGGACCGGGGAGCTGTTTTTT. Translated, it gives CASSSGSWTGELFF.